The 30 T cell receptor beta chains below were found in one sample sequenced in a study of cytomegalovirus exposure and HLA in healthy donors. Use of 60 Vbeta and 13 Jbeta primers characterized the PCR. Assay used: immunoSEQ multiplex PCR; TCRdb lists only in-frame clones, some missing. The table includes around 150,000 clones, 60% to 80% detected once. Sequencing was carried out using PBMCs. The receptor set was obtained from a man aged 45-65 years in good health and CMV-seropositive.

The chain links TRBV15 to TRBJ1-1; the match to TRBD1 covers 7 bases. The CDR3 is 17 residues long. Losses at the gene ends were 0 bases for V and 1 base for J; bases not matched to a gene: 8. Germline CDR1 LNHNV, CDR2 YYDKDF (reference sequence). As DNA, the CDR3 is TGTGCCACCAGCAGAGATAGGGAGACAGGGACGAACACTGAAGCTTTCTTT. It yields the protein CATSRDRETGTNTEAFF. Using reference TRBV15 and TRBJ1-1 for the parts outside the CDR3, the full variable domain is DAMVIQNPRYQVTQFGKPVTLSCSQTLNHNVMYWYQQKSSQAPKLLFHYYDKDFNNEADTPDNFQSRRPNTSFCFLDIRSPGLGDTAMYLCATSRDRETGTNTEAFFGQGTRLTVV.

The chain couples TRBV5-8 to TRBJ2-1; D unresolved. Trimming shortened V by 0 bases and J by 7 bases, and 14 bases separated the two germline ends. The CDR3 loop spans 15 amino acids. Per germline, CDR1 SGHTS and CDR2 YDEGEE. The CDR3, as DNA: TGTGCCAGCAGCTTGGGTATCTCCCTCCGGAATGAGCAGTTCTTC. Translating gives CASSLGISLRNEQFF.

The chain combines TRBV19 with TRBJ1-5, with D possibly TRBD1 on 6 matching bases. The V gene lost 7 bases and the J gene lost 4 bases, with 17 bases spanning the gap. CDR1 and CDR2 from the germline V gene are LNHDA and SQIVND (reference sequence). The CDR3 sequence is 15 residues long. This CDR3 is CASTGRQGRNQPQHF. CDR3 bases: TGTGCCAGTACCGGCCGGCAGGGGCGTAATCAGCCCCAGCATTTT.

V and J are TRBV2 and TRBJ2-2; 10 bases agree with TRBD1. Germline CDR1 reads SNHLY; CDR2 reads FYNNEI. V lost 7 bases, J lost 5 bases, and 4 bases stayed unmatched. The CDR3 is made up of 14 amino acids. DNA of the CDR3: TGTGCCAGCACGGGACAGGGGTGGACCGGGGAGCTGTTTTTT. This codes for CASTGQGWTGELFF.

Remarks on this clone: Germline and junction disagree at one end, which may indicate a read error. V and J are TRBV5-4 and TRBJ2-7; maybe TRBD1 (6 bases). The CDR3 runs to 13 residues. Germline V gene data show CDR1 as SGHNT and CDR2 as YYREEE (reference sequence). The CDR3 nucleotides are TGTGCCAACAGCTTACAGGGAGCGAACGAGCAGTACTTC. Encoded protein: CANSLQGANEQYF.

The V and J genes are TRBV10-3 and TRBJ2-7; D might be TRBD2 (5 bases). CDR1 and CDR2 (germline): ENHRY, SYGVKD. This CDR3 spans 15 amino acids. V was cut by 6 bases and J by 0 bases, with 15 bases left in between. CDR3 protein: CAISGRTGSSYEQYF. Written as DNA, the CDR3 is TGTGCCATCAGCGGTCGGACTGGGAGCTCCTACGAGCAGTACTTC.

V is TRBV5-1 and J is TRBJ2-1; D is uncertain. The CDR3 totals 12 residues. Germline-derived CDR1 and CDR2 are SGHRS and YFSETQ. V was trimmed by 1 base and J by 7 bases, leaving 6 bases between them. The DNA for the CDR3 is TGCGCCAGCAGCTTGAGCCTTAATGAGCAGTTCTTC. This gives the protein CASSLSLNEQFF.

This chain joins TRBV6-5 and TRBJ1-2; D is ambiguous. Trimming stripped 5 bases from V and 4 bases from J, with 11 bases between. Germline V CDR1 and CDR2: MNHEY, SVGAGI. This CDR3 comprises 13 residues. CDR3 bases: TGTGCCAGCAGTGCCGACCGGGTCTATGGCTACACCTTC. Translation: CASSADRVYGYTF.

The chain joins TRBV7-2 to TRBJ2-7; 9 bases match TRBD2. The CDR3 extends over 15 amino acids. Trimming at V came to 1 base and at J to 2 bases, leaving 3 bases not matched to a gene. CDR1 is SGHTA and CDR2 is FQGNSA in the germline V gene. As DNA, the CDR3 is TGTGCCAGCAGCTTAGGCGGGGGGGGTACCTACGAGCAGTACGTC. Translating gives CASSLGGGGTYEQYV.

The chain carries TRBV9 and TRBJ2-7, with TRBD2 identical over 7 bases. The trim removed 3 bases at V and 7 bases at J, leaving 19 bases unmatched. Germline CDR1 reads SGDLS; CDR2 reads YYNGEE. CDR3 length: 17 amino acids. The CDR3 loop is CASSATGNRDYAKEQYV. In DNA, the CDR3 is TGTGCCAGCAGCGCTACCGGGAATAGGGACTACGCCAAAGAGCAGTACGTC.

The CDR3 DNA sequence: TGCAGCGTTGGATCCATCGGTCAGCCCCAGCATTTT. Translating it yields CSVGSIGQPQHF. This chain joins TRBV29-1 and TRBJ1-5; D unclear. V gave up 4 bases and J gave up 6 bases, with 10 bases separating them. The CDR3 spans 12 residues. Germline V gene lookup returns CDR1 SQVTM and CDR2 ANQGSEA.

The chain recombines TRBV5-6 with TRBJ2-1; no firm D call. Trimming took off 0 bases at V and 11 bases at J, with 9 bases between the two ends. CDR1 and CDR2 (germline): SGHDT, YYEEEE. CDR3 size: 12 residues. DNA of the CDR3: TGTGCCAGCAGCTTGGGTGGCGGTAAGCAGTTCTTC. Its translation: CASSLGGGKQFF.

This clone has just a few counts. The chain uses TRBV4-3 and TRBJ2-5; D is ambiguous. Between the trimmed V and J ends, which lost 2 bases and 5 bases, there was a span of 9 bases. Germline V gene data show CDR1 as LGHNA and CDR2 as YSLEER. The CDR3 is made up of 13 amino acids. CDR3: CASSQNGWETQYF. Written as DNA, the CDR3 is TGCGCCAGCAGCCAAAACGGTTGGGAGACCCAGTACTTC.

This chain uses TRBV7-2 with TRBJ2-1, with D maybe TRBD1 (6 bases). The V gene lost 1 base and the J gene lost 1 base, with 11 bases spanning the gap. From germline, CDR1 is SGHTA and CDR2 FQGNSA. CDR3 length equals 16 residues. CDR3 nucleotide sequence: TGTGCCAGCAGCTTAGGCTCAGGGGCATCCTACAATGAGCAGTTCTTC. This translates into CASSLGSGASYNEQFF.

This chain connects TRBV13 to TRBJ2-2; TRBD2 matches at 7 bases. The germline CDR1 and CDR2 sequences are PRHDT and FYEKMQ (reference sequence). The CDR3 is 17 amino acids. The J segment lost 2 bases and the V segment lost 2 bases, leaving 8 bases of the junction unmatched. CDR3 DNA: TGTGCCAGCAGCTTAAGGAGGCTAGCGGAAAACACCGGGGAGCTGTTTTTT. Amino acid sequence: CASSLRRLAENTGELFF.

This rearrangement joins TRBV7-2 to TRBJ1-6; D is unresolved. The CDR3 has 12 amino acids. Germline CDR1 SGHTA, CDR2 FQGNSA. V was clipped by 3 bases and J by 9 bases, with 6 bases between them. DNA for the CDR3: TGTGCCAGCAGCTTTCCCGGTTCACCCCTCCACTTT. Amino acids: CASSFPGSPLHF.

The chain links TRBV7-2 to TRBJ2-5; 8 bases align to TRBD2. The CDR3 spans 14 residues. V lost 3 bases, J lost 4 bases, and 4 bases stayed unmatched. The germline CDR1 and CDR2 sequences are SGHTA and FQGNSA. This chain's CDR3 is CASSFALAGETQYF. CDR3 DNA sequence: TGTGCCAGCAGCTTTGCCCTAGCGGGAGAGACCCAGTACTTC.

This clone was observed once. The V call is TRBV11-2, the J call TRBJ2-3; 10 nucleotides align to TRBD2. The germline V gene has CDR1 SGHAT and CDR2 FQNNGV. CDR3 length: 15 amino acids. The V gene end was trimmed by 7 bases and the J gene end by 5 bases; junction bases not matched to a gene: 9. The CDR3 region is CASNELAGPRDTQYF. DNA of the CDR3: TGTGCCAGCAATGAACTAGCGGGGCCCCGAGATACGCAGTATTTT.

Worth noting for this clone: This likely came from a read error, as a far larger clone is one base away. Other nucleotide sequences from this sample produce the same CDR3. The J gene is TRBJ2-2, the V gene TRBV4-1, with D uncertain. Germline loops: CDR1 MGHRA, CDR2 YSYEKL. The V gene lost 0 bases and the J gene lost 7 bases, with 6 bases spanning the gap. The CDR3 contains 13 residues. Here the CDR3 DNA reads TGCGCCAGCAGCCAAGATCGAGGCGGGGAGCTGTTTTTT. Translating it yields CASSQDRGGELFF.

The chain employs TRBV14 and TRBJ1-2, with TRBD1 matching over 10 bases. The CDR3 sequence is 17 residues long. J was trimmed by 8 bases and V by 1 base; bases with no gene match: 13. Germline V gene lookup returns CDR1 SGHDN and CDR2 FVKESK. The CDR3 region has the DNA TGTGCCAGCAGCCAAGGGACAGGGGGTTCGCGCGGAACCGGCTACACCTTC. Encoded protein: CASSQGTGGSRGTGYTF. The whole variable domain, remainder taken from reference TRBV14 and TRBJ1-2, is EAGVTQFPSHSVIEKGQTVTLRCDPISGHDNLYWYRRVMGKEIKFLLHFVKESKQDESGMPNNRFLAERTGGTYSTLKVQPAELEDSGVYFCASSQGTGGSRGTGYTFGSGTRLTVV.

The gene calls are TRBV25-1 and TRBJ2-1; 12 nucleotides match TRBD2. Germline loops: CDR1 MGHDK, CDR2 SYGVNS. V dropped 0 bases and J dropped 8; count of bases not matched to a gene: 5. The CDR3 runs to 16 residues. The CDR3 spells CASSEYGLAGYDEQFF. For the CDR3, the DNA is TGTGCCAGCAGTGAATATGGACTAGCGGGGTACGATGAGCAGTTCTTC.

The chain combines TRBV5-4 with TRBJ2-7; D unresolved. The CDR3 loop spans 15 amino acids. V lost 5 bases, J lost 1 base, and 16 bases lay in between. CDR1 and CDR2 (germline): SGHNT, YYREEE (reference sequence). CDR3 in DNA: TGTGCCAGCAGTCCTAGTCAGTCTCTTTCCTACGAGCAGTACTTC. Translating gives CASSPSQSLSYEQYF.

CDR3 DNA sequence: TGTGCCAGCAGCCCCGTTCGGAGGCGGGGGAGGCAGCAGTACTTC. Translating gives CASSPVRRRGRQQYF. The rearrangement links TRBV7-2 to TRBJ2-7; 7 bases agree with TRBD2. The CDR3 totals 15 residues. Germline V lookup: CDR1 SGHTA, CDR2 FQGNSA. Germline trimming cut 5 bases from V and 8 bases from J; bases unmatched to any gene: 15.

The chain recombines TRBV6-1 with TRBJ2-7, with 7 nucleotides matching TRBD2. The V gene's germline CDR1 is MNHNS and CDR2 SASEGT. V trimming: 2 bases; J trimming: 0 bases; junction bases outside the gene matches: 10. The CDR3 loop spans 17 amino acids. The chain's CDR3 is CASSELGWGGTSYEQYV. The CDR3 DNA reads as TGTGCCAGCAGTGAACTAGGATGGGGGGGAACCTCCTACGAGCAGTACGTC.

The rearrangement joins TRBV4-1 to TRBJ2-3, with unresolved D. The CDR3 totals 14 residues. From germline, CDR1 is MGHRA and CDR2 YSYEKL. Trimming shortened V by 0 bases and J by 6 bases, and 10 bases separated the two germline ends. The CDR3 DNA reads TGCGCCAGCAGCCAAGAGCGAGCGCGGGATACGCAGTATTTT. Protein sequence: CASSQERARDTQYF.

The chain's CDR3 is CGLGTSGNTQYF. The CDR3 DNA follows: TGTGGCCTCGGGACTAGTGGAAATACGCAGTATTTT. V usage is TRBV5-4 and J usage is TRBJ2-3; 8 bases are shared with TRBD2. Germline V gene data show CDR1 as SGHNT and CDR2 as YYREEE (reference sequence). This CDR3 spans 12 amino acids.

V usage is TRBV5-4 and J usage is TRBJ1-4; D not resolved. The CDR3 spans 12 residues. Germline CDR1 reads SGHNT; CDR2 reads YYREEE (reference sequence). Between the trimmed V and J ends, which lost 7 bases and 8 bases, there was a span of 12 bases. CDR3 loop: CASPEGSEKLFF. CDR3 DNA sequence: TGTGCCAGCCCGGAGGGTAGCGAAAAACTGTTTTTT.

The rearrangement links TRBV2 to TRBJ1-6, with D possibly TRBD1 on 5 matching bases. V gave up 6 bases and J gave up 8 bases, with 14 bases separating them. Germline CDR1 and CDR2: SNHLY and FYNNEI. The CDR3 spans 14 residues. The chain's CDR3 is CASSLRVGYSPLHF. DNA of the CDR3: TGTGCCAGCAGCCTCAGGGTTGGGTATTCACCCCTCCACTTT.

This clone was counted a few times. V is TRBV5-6 and J is TRBJ1-4; D unclear. The V and J ends lost 3 bases and 12 bases respectively, with 12 bases between them. The CDR3 is 12 amino acids. Germline V gives CDR1 SGHDT, CDR2 YYEEEE. CDR3 nucleotide sequence: TGTGCCAGCAGCTCAGTAGCACAAGAACTGTTTTTT. This codes for CASSSVAQELFF. The entire variable domain, with the rest obtained from reference TRBV5-6 and TRBJ1-4, is as follows: DAGVTQSPTHLIKTRGQQVTLRCSPKSGHDTVSWYQQALGQGPQFIFQYYEEEERQRGNFPDRFSGHQFPNYSSELNVNALLLGDSALYLCASSSVAQELFFGSGTQLSVL.

This clone was seen only once. V and J are TRBV19 and TRBJ1-2; D gene ambiguous. The CDR3 has 14 amino acids. CDR1 and CDR2 from the germline V gene are LNHDA and SQIVND (reference sequence). Trimming stripped 10 bases from V and 1 base from J, with 16 bases between. For the CDR3, the DNA is TGTGCCACGATGGAGGCAGCTGTTAACTATGGCTACACCTTC. As protein: CATMEAAVNYGYTF.